A selection of T cell receptor beta chains follows, all from one sample in a study of blood T cell repertoires in COVID-19. The assay was immunoSEQ multiplex PCR, and TCRdb's table has in-frame clones only and misses some. The sample carries 20,000 to 25,000 clones, 85% to 90% recorded once. The sequenced material came from peripheral blood. The source is a man over 45 with active COVID-19. Both conserved end residues are part of each CDR3.

V gene	J gene	CDR3 protein
TRBV10-3	TRBJ2-3	CAISGGAGQRSDTQYF
TRBV24-1	TRBJ2-5	CATSDLAGEQETQYF
TRBV7-9	TRBJ2-1	CASSRPRGTDNEQFF
TRBV7-8	TRBJ1-2	CASSEGQGYGYTF
TRBV2	TRBJ2-1	CARNDGGAGYNEQFF
TRBV3-1/TRBV3-2	TRBJ1-1	CASPGQDSNTEAFF
TRBV9	TRBJ1-2	CASSVGTGKEDGYTF
TRBV29-1	TRBJ2-5	CSAKLGTGGSETQYF
TRBV3-1/TRBV3-2	TRBJ2-7	CASSQGRTAQGRREQYF
TRBV5-6	TRBJ1-2	CASSQDSYGYTF
TRBV10-1	TRBJ2-5	CASSRDRPMETQYF